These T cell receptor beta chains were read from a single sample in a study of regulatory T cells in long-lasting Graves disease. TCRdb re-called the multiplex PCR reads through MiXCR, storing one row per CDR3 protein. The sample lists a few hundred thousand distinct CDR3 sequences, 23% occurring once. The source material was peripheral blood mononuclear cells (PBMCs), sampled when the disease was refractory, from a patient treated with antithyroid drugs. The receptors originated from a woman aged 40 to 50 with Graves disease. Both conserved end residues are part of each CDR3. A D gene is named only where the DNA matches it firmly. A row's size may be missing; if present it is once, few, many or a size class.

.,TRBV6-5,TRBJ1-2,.,TGTGCCAGCAGTTACTCAGACCGGGACTATGGCTACACCTTC,CASSYSDRDYGYTF
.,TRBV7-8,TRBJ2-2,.,TGTGCCAGCAGCTTAGCCTGGGACAGCGGGACTAGTGGGAGCTACGGGGAGCTGTTTTTT,CASSLAWDSGTSGSYGELFF
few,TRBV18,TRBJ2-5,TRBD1,TGTGCCAGCTCAGAACTTACAGGGGATGAGACCCAGTACTTC,CASSELTGDETQYF
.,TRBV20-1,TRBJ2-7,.,TGCAGTGCTAGAGATTCGAACCTCTCCTACGAGCAGTACTTC,CSARDSNLSYEQYF
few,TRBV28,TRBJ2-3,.,TGTGCCAACCCCTTTGAGGCAAGTCGGCGGACGCAGTATTTT,CANPFEASRRTQYF
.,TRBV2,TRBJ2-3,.,TGTGCCAGCAGTGATCAGAGCGATACGCAGTATTTT,CASSDQSDTQYF
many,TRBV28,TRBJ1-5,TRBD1,TGTGCCAGCAGTCGCCACTCCGGGACAGGGAATCAGCCCCAGCATTTT,CASSRHSGTGNQPQHF
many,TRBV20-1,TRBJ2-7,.,TGCAGTGCTCGGCTAAGGACGGGCTCCTACGAGCAGTACTTC,CSARLRTGSYEQYF
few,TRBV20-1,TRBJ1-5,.,TGCAGTGCTACCCCCGCGGGGGCGGGATACAATCAGCCCCAGCATTTT,CSATPAGAGYNQPQHF
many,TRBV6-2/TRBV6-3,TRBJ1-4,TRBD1,TGTGCCAGCAGTTCTTATGGGACAGGGCTTGAAAAACTGTTTTTT,CASSSYGTGLEKLFF
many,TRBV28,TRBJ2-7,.,TGTGCCAGCAGTTTAAGGACGACCCGCCACGAGCAGTACTTC,CASSLRTTRHEQYF
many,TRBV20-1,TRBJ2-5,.,TGCAGTGCGGCCCCGTCTCTATACCAAGAGACCCAGTACTTC,CSAAPSLYQETQYF
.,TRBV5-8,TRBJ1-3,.,TGTGCCGGATCACGCAGGGGAAACTCTGGAAACACCATATATTTT,CAGSRRGNSGNTIYF
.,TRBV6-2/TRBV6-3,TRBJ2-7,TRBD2,TGTGCCATCAGCCCCAGGGCAGGACTAGACTACGAGCAGTACTTC,CAISPRAGLDYEQYF
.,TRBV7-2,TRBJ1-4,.,TGTGCCAGCAGCTTAAATCGAGGACGGATGAATGAAAAACTGTTTTTT,CASSLNRGRMNEKLFF
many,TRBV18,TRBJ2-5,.,TGCGCCAGCTCACCAAACTACCAAGAGACCCAGTACTTC,CASSPNYQETQYF
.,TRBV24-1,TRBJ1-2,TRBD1,TGTGTCACCAGTGAGTCGGACAGGGGGCAGAGTGGCTACACCTTC,CVTSESDRGQSGYTF
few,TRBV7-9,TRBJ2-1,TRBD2,TGTGCCAGCAGCGAAAATAGCGGGAGGAGTTTTGAGCAGTTCTTC,CASSENSGRSFEQFF
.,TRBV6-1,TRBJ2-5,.,TGTGCCAGCAGTCTGAGGGGTAGTTCGGTGGAGACCCAGTACTTC,CASSLRGSSVETQYF
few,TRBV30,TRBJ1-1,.,TGTGCCGCAATGAGGGGCTCGTTGGCTGAAGCTTTCTTT,CAAMRGSLAEAFF
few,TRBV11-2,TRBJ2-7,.,TGTGCCAGCAGCTTGTGGACAAATCCCTACGAGCAGTACTTC,CASSLWTNPYEQYF
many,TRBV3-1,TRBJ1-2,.,TGTGCCAGCAGCCAAGTCACAAACTATGGCTACACCTTC,CASSQVTNYGYTF